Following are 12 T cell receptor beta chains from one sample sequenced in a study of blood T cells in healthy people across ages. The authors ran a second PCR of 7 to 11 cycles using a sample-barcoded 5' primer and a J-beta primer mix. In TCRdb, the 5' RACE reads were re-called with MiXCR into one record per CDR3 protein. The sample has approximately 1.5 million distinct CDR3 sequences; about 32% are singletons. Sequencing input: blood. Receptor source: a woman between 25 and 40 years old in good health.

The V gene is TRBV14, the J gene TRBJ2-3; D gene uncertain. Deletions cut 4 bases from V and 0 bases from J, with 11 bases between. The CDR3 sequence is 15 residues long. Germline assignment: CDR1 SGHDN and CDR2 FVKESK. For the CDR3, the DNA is TGTGCCAGCAGCCCTACTCTTCCTAGCACAGATACGCAGTATTTT. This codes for CASSPTLPSTDTQYF.

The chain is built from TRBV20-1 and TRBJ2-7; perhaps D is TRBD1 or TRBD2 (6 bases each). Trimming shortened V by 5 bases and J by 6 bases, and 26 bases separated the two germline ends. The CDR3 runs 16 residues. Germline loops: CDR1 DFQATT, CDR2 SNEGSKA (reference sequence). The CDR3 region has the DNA TGCAGTGCTCAAGGAGGGGGAGTCGAAGATTGGGGCGAGCAGTACTTC. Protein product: CSAQGGGVEDWGEQYF.

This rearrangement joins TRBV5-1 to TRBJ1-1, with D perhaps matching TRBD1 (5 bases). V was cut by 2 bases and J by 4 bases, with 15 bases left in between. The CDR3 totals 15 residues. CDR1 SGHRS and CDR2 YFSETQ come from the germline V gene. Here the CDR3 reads CASSFIAGPSTEAFF. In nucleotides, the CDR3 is TGCGCCAGCAGCTTCATAGCGGGGCCGAGCACTGAAGCTTTCTTT.

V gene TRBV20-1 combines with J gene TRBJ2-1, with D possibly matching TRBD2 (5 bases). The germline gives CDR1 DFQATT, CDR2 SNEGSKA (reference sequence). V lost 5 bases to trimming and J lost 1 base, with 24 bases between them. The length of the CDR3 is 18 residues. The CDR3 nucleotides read TGCAGTGCTTTTTCAAGAGGCAGCCTCGCGGGTTCCTACAATGAGCAGTTCTTC. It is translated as CSAFSRGSLAGSYNEQFF.

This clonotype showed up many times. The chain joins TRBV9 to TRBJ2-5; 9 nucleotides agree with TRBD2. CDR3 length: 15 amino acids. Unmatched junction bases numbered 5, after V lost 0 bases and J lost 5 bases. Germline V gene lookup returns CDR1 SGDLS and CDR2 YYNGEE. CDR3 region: CASSVGTSGLETQYF. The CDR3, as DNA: TGTGCCAGCAGCGTAGGTACTAGCGGGTTGGAGACCCAGTACTTC.

The CDR3: CASSFGPKQETQYF. In DNA, the CDR3 is TGTGCCAGCAGTTTTGGACCCAAACAAGAGACCCAGTACTTC. The chain recombines TRBV27 with TRBJ2-5; D remains ambiguous. The V gene lost 3 bases and the J gene lost 2 bases, with 10 bases spanning the gap. CDR3 size: 14 residues. From germline, CDR1 is MNHEY and CDR2 SMNVEV (reference sequence).

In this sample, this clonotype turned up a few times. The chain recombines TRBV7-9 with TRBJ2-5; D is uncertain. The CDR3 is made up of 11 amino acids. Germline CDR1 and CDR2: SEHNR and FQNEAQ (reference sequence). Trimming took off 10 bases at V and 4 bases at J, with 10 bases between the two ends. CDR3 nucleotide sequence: TGTGCCATAAAACCCTCAGAGACCCAGTACTTC. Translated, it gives CAIKPSETQYF. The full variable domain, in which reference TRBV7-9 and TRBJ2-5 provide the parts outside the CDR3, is DTGVSQNPRHKITKRGQNVTFRCDPISEHNRLYWYRQTLGQGPEFLTYFQNEAQLEKSRLLSDRFSAERPKGSFSTLEIQRTEQGDSAMYLCAIKPSETQYFGPGTRLLVL.

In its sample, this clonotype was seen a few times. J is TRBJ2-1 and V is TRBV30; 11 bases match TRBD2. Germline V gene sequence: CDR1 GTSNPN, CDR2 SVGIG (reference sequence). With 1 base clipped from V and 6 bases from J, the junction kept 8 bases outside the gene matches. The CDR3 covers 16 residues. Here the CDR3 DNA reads TGTGCCTGGAGTGGGTTTCGGACTAGCGGGTCCAATGAGCAGTTCTTC. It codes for CAWSGFRTSGSNEQFF.

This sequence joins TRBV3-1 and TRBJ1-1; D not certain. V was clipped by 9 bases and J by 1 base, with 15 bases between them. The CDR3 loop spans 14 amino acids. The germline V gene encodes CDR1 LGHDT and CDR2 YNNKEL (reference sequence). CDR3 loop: CASSGVRGNTEAFF. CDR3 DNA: TGTGCCAGTTCGGGTGTCAGAGGGAACACTGAAGCTTTCTTT.

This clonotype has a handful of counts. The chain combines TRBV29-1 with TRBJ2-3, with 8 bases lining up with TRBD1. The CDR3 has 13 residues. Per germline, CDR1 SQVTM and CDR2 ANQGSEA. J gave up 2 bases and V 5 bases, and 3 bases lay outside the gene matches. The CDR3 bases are TGCAGCGTTCACAGGGGGTACACAGATACGCAGTATTTT. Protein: CSVHRGYTDTQYF.

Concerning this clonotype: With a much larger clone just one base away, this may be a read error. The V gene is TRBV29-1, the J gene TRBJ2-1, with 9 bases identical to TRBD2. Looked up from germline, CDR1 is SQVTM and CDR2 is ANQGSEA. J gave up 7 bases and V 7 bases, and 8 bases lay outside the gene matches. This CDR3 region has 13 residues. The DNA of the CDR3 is TGCAGCGCGCAGGCGGGAGGGCCGAATGAGCAGTTCTTC. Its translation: CSAQAGGPNEQFF.

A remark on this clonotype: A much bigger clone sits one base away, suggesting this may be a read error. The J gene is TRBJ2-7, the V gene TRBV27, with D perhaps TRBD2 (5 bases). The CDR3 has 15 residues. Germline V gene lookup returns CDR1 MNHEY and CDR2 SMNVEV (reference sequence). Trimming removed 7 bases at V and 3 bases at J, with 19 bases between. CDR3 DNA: TGTGCCAGCATCCGAAACCGGGAAAAGATCTACGAGCAGTACTTC. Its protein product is CASIRNREKIYEQYF.